This T cell receptor (beta chain) was captured by sequencing in a study of T-cell memory formation after mild COVID-19. Across the whole study: Clusters were largely donor specific.

TCR alpha and TCR beta cDNA libraries carrying sample barcodes and UMIs were produced by 5'RACE using constant-segment primers. MiXCR, run by TCRdb on the 5' RACE reads, gives a single entry per CDR3 protein. The repertoire holds 450,000 to 650,000 distinct CDR3 sequences, with about a sixth as singletons. Germline-derived CDR1 and CDR2 are DFQATT and SNEGSKA (reference sequence). With 1 base clipped from V and 1 base from J, the junction kept 6 bases outside the gene matches. The CDR3 has 16 amino acids. Sequencing used PBMCs or a T cell subset sorted from them (not recorded which). The V and J genes are TRBV20-1 and TRBJ2-1; 8 nucleotides align to TRBD2. This TCR was sampled from an adult woman who had mild COVID-19 (a few samples of this study predate the infection). Cell type and time point are not known. CDR3 in DNA: TGCAGTGCTAGAGTCGCCGGGACTAGTTCCTACAATGAGCAGTTCTTC. Translation gives CSARVAGTSSYNEQFF.